This T cell receptor (beta chain) was captured by sequencing in a study of blood T cell repertoires in COVID-19. On the study more broadly: From T cells, B-cell-depleted T cells, or PBMCs came the material, which was cDNA or gDNA.

Some clones are missing from TCRdb's copy, which holds only in-frame ones; the method was immunoSEQ multiplex PCR. The sample has 65,000 to 70,000 clones, about 86% seen once. V was pared by 2 bases and J by 4 bases, with 4 bases of the junction left unmatched. CDR1 is MGHRA, CDR2 YSYEKL, per germline. The CDR3 is 15 residues long. Input material: peripheral blood. This chain joins TRBV4-1 and TRBJ1-4, with 7 bases fitting TRBD1. This sequence originates from a man aged 45-60 years with acute or convalescent COVID-19. CDR3 sequence: CASSQTGTVNEKLFF. The CDR3 DNA follows: TGCGCCAGCAGCCAAACCGGGACAGTTAATGAAAAACTGTTTTTT.